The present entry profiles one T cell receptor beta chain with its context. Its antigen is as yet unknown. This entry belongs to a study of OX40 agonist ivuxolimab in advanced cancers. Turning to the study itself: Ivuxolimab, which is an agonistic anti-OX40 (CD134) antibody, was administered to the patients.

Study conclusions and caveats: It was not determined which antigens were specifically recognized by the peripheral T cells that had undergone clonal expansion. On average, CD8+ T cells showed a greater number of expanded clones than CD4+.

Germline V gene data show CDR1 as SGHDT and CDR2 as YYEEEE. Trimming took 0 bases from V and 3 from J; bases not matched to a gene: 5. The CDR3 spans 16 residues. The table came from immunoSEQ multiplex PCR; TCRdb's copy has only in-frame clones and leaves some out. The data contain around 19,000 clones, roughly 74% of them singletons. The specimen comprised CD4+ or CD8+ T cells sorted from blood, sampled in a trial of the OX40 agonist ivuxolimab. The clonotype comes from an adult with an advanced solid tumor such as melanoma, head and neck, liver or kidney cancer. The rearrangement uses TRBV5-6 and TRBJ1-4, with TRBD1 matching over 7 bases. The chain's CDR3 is CASSLGGTASNEKLFF. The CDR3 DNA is TGTGCCAGCAGCTTGGGCGGGACAGCTTCTAATGAAAAACTGTTTTTT. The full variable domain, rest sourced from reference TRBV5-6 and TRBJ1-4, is DAGVTQSPTHLIKTRGQQVTLRCSPKSGHDTVSWYQQALGQGPQFIFQYYEEEERQRGNFPDRFSGHQFPNYSSELNVNALLLGDSALYLCASSLGGTASNEKLFFGSGTQLSVL.